This TCR beta chain is drawn from a study of blood T cell repertoires in COVID-19. Study at large: Nucleic acid was either cDNA or gDNA, and it came from T cells, B-cell-depleted T cells, or PBMCs.

J lost 7 bases, V lost 10 bases, and 1 base had no gene match. This CDR3 comprises 12 residues. Germline loops: CDR1 MNHEY, CDR2 SVGAGI. The protocol was immunoSEQ multiplex PCR, while the TCRdb copy is restricted to in-frame clones and leaves out a portion. Found here are 350,000 to 400,000 clones, roughly nine tenths of them singletons; the top ten hold about 0.9%. The TCR originated in a woman aged 40 to 49 who had been exposed to COVID-19. J is TRBJ2-1 and V is TRBV6-5; 13 nucleotides agree with TRBD2. The source material was PBMCs or T cells enriched from blood (not recorded which). The CDR3 loop reads CATGLAGNEQFF. Written as DNA, the CDR3 is TGTGCCACGGGACTAGCGGGAAATGAGCAGTTCTTC.